The clone carrying this TCR beta chain was seen more than once but under ten times. What it recognizes is unknown. Looked up from germline, CDR1 is SGHRS and CDR2 is YFSETQ. V lost 0 bases, J lost 3 bases, and 5 bases stayed unmatched. The CDR3 extends over 15 amino acids. This entry is derived from a study of CD8 T cells in ankylosing spondylitis. TCRdb re-called the 5' RACE reads with MiXCR, one entry per CDR3 protein. Of almost 250,000 distinct CDR3 sequences listed, over 30% are singletons. Findings and caveats of the study: Certain motif variants had earlier been reported in reactive arthritis synovial fluid and blood. Matched ankylosing spondylitis synovial fluid reportedly showed significant enrichment of disease-linked clones. In peripheral blood, disease-linked CD8+ clones occurred at relatively low frequencies. Blood of patients with ankylosing spondylitis appeared to be characterized by a TCR beta motif of eight highly homologous variants.

The sample taken for sequencing was blood, either unsorted or a sorted T cell fraction (not recorded which). The receptor was isolated from a male donor with ankylosing spondylitis or in good health (not recorded which). The genes are TRBV5-1 and TRBJ2-7, with TRBD2 matching over 8 bases. DNA of the CDR3: TGCGCCAGCAGCTTGGAGGGACTAGGCCGCTACGAGCAGTACTTC. Residues: CASSLEGLGRYEQYF.